The 15 T cell receptor beta chains presented below share a single source sample, sequenced in a study of blood T cells in healthy people across ages. Next came a second PCR, run for about 7 to 12 cycles, which used a sample-barcoded 5' primer along with a J-beta primer mix. TCRdb processed the 5' RACE reads anew with MiXCR; each CDR3 protein has one entry. The sample records some 760,000 distinct CDR3 sequences, 20% to 30% being singletons. This sample was also put to use in a study of T cells of mothers and their children.

Sequenced: blood. These receptors were taken from a boy between 10 and 17 years old in good health.

The rearrangement links TRBV5-1 to TRBJ2-1, with D tentatively TRBD2 (6 bases). CDR3 length: 15 residues. Germline V gene data show CDR1 as SGHRS and CDR2 as YFSETQ. V gave up 0 bases and J gave up 3 bases, with 10 bases separating them. CDR3 nucleotide sequence: TGCGCCAGCAGCTTGGGGGAAGCGGGCTACAATGAGCAGTTCTTC. As protein: CASSLGEAGYNEQFF.

CDR3 loop: CASSTDRGLPYEQYF. CDR3 coding DNA: TGTGCCAGCAGTACGGACAGGGGGCTCCCCTACGAGCAGTACTTC. The chain uses TRBV12-3 or TRBV12-4 and TRBJ2-7, with 11 nucleotides matching TRBD1. There are 15 residues in the CDR3. V was clipped by 5 bases and J by 2 bases; unmatched bases: 5.

About this clonotype itself: One end of the junction does not line up with germline, which may come from a read error. The chain links TRBV20-1 to TRBJ2-5; a weak D match, TRBD2 (6 bases). The CDR3 totals 12 residues. CDR1 is DFQATT, CDR2 SNEGSKA, per germline (reference sequence). Written as DNA, the CDR3 is TGTTCGTGGAGGGTTCTGGACGAGACCCAGTACTTC. Protein: CSWRVLDETQYF.

The genes are TRBV20-1 and TRBJ2-7; D perhaps matches TRBD1 (5 bases). V lost 5 bases, J lost 3 bases, and 8 bases lay in between. The CDR3 loop spans 11 amino acids. The V gene's germline CDR1 is DFQATT and CDR2 SNEGSKA (reference sequence). CDR3 bases: TGCAGTGCTTTAGGGGACTACGAGCAGTACTTC. Its translation is CSALGDYEQYF.

V and J are TRBV7-8 and TRBJ2-5; TRBD2 aligns across 9 bases. The germline V gene has CDR1 SGHVS and CDR2 FQNEAQ. The CDR3 has 16 residues. The V segment lost 3 bases and the J segment 2 bases; nucleotides outside the gene matches: 7. The CDR3: CASSLALAGLQETQYF. CDR3 sequence (DNA): TGTGCCAGCAGCTTGGCCCTAGCGGGGCTACAAGAGACCCAGTACTTC.

This clonotype was seen a handful of times. This sequence joins TRBV20-1 and TRBJ2-5; D possibly corresponds to TRBD2 (6 bases). The better agreement between TRBJ2-7 and the DNA end casts doubt on the J call. The CDR3 extends over 14 amino acids. CDR1 and CDR2 from the germline V gene are DFQATT and SNEGSKA (reference sequence). As DNA, the CDR3 is TGCAGTCCGTTCAATGGGGACTCCTCCTACGAGCAGTACTTC. Protein sequence: CSPFNGDSSYEQYF.

This clonotype showed up just once. The chain recombines TRBV7-9 with TRBJ2-3; a possible D gene is TRBD1 (6 bases). Per the germline V gene, CDR1 is SEHNR and CDR2 is FQNEAQ (reference sequence). The CDR3 spans 15 residues. V was shortened by 5 bases and J by 1 base, with 13 bases between the two germline ends. The CDR3 sequence: CASSRQTGGTDTQYF. CDR3 sequence (DNA): TGTGCCAGCAGCCGACAGACAGGAGGCACAGATACGCAGTATTTT.

This clonotype was recorded many times. V usage is TRBV7-9 and J usage is TRBJ2-7; maybe TRBD1 (5 bases). The CDR3 contains 16 residues. Germline V gene sequence: CDR1 SEHNR, CDR2 FQNEAQ (reference sequence). Trimming shortened V by 4 bases and J by 2 bases, and 18 bases separated the two germline ends. For the CDR3, the DNA is TGTGCCAGCAGCTCCCCAGGGATCGTGGGCGCCTACGAGCAGTACTTC. It codes for CASSSPGIVGAYEQYF. Looking up the rest from reference TRBV7-9 and TRBJ2-7 gives the full variable domain: DTGVSQNPRHKITKRGQNVTFRCDPISEHNRLYWYRQTLGQGPEFLTYFQNEAQLEKSRLLSDRFSAERPKGSFSTLEIQRTEQGDSAMYLCASSSPGIVGAYEQYFGPGTRLTVT.

This clonotype has only one observation. V gene TRBV6-2 or TRBV6-3 combines with J gene TRBJ1-1; D is unclear. This CDR3 spans 13 amino acids. Trimming pared 6 bases from V and 11 bases from J, leaving 19 bases between. The germline V gene encodes CDR1 MNHEY and CDR2 SVGEGT. The CDR3 loop is CASSTTGRESAFF. The CDR3 nucleotides read TGTGCCAGCAGCACTACGGGTCGGGAATCTGCTTTCTTT.

The chain combines TRBV12-3 or TRBV12-4 with TRBJ2-5; a weak D match, TRBD2 (7 bases). The J call may be in error: the DNA end matches TRBJ2-7 better. The CDR3 is made up of 13 amino acids. CDR3 region: CASSWGGPYEQYF. In DNA form, the CDR3 reads TGTGCCAGCAGTTGGGGGGGGCCCTACGAGCAGTACTTC.

Notes on this clonotype: Given a much more abundant clone one base away, this may be a read error. The chain has TRBV7-9 and TRBJ2-3, with D perhaps TRBD2 (6 bases). This CDR3 spans 14 amino acids. Germline CDR1 is SEHNR and CDR2 is FQNEAQ (reference sequence). V was cut by 4 bases and J by 6 bases, with 14 bases left in between. The CDR3 DNA is TGTGCCAGCAGCTCCTCCAGGGAGGAGGATACGCAGTATTTT. This encodes CASSSSREEDTQYF.

This clonotype was counted at least ten times. The chain carries TRBV4-2 and TRBJ2-7; D is uncertain. Trimming removed 1 base from V and 2 bases from J, with 9 bases in between. The CDR3 runs 14 residues. Germline V lookup: CDR1 LGHNA, CDR2 YNFKEQ. In DNA form, the CDR3 reads TGTGCCAGCAGCCAAGGTTTTGGGCCCTACGAGCAGTACTTC. Translating it yields CASSQGFGPYEQYF.

The V and J genes are TRBV28 and TRBJ2-5; 11 positions match TRBD2. The J call is in doubt because the DNA end fits TRBJ2-1 better. Germline V gene data show CDR1 as MDHEN and CDR2 as SYDVKM. This CDR3 is 15 amino acids long. Here the CDR3 DNA reads TGTGCCAGCAGTGAAGAGACTAGCGGGAAGGTTGAGCAGTTCTTC. Protein product: CASSEETSGKVEQFF.

This chain connects TRBV20-1 to TRBJ2-5; TRBD2 matches 7 bases. The CDR3 covers 13 residues. CDR1 is DFQATT, CDR2 SNEGSKA, per germline (reference sequence). V lost 6 bases to trimming and J lost 5 bases; unmatched junction nucleotides: 9. The CDR3 nucleotides read TGCAGTGCGTTGGGGCGGGGGTTGGAGACCCAGTACTTC. Encoded protein: CSALGRGLETQYF.

This clonotype was seen a few times. The chain is built from TRBV27 and TRBJ1-5; a possible D gene is TRBD1 (6 bases). CDR1 is MNHEY and CDR2 is SMNVEV in the germline V gene (reference sequence). V lost 8 bases to trimming and J lost 4 bases, with 21 bases between them. CDR3 length: 16 residues. CDR3 residues: CASRKQQGPMNQPQHF. The CDR3 DNA follows: TGTGCCAGCCGCAAACAACAGGGCCCTATGAATCAGCCCCAGCATTTT.